These T cell receptor beta chains were read from a single sample in a study of shared clonotypes between healthy human individuals. Using immunoSEQ multiplex PCR, the repertoire was profiled, and TCRdb retains in-frame clones only, with some absent. The sample shows a few million clones, around 90% of them seen only once. Material: naive CD4+ T cells from PBMCs. Receptors were obtained from a young man in good health. Some clones in this sample may be carry-over from other donors' samples. Each CDR3 is given with its conserved first and last residue. Fields, in order: D gene, clone size, V gene, CDR3 length, J gene, CDR3 protein, CDR3 DNA. A D gene is named only where the DNA matches it firmly. A row's size may be missing; if present it is once, few, many or a size class.

d_call: -; clone_size: -; v_call: TRBV5-1; cdr3_length: 15; j_call: TRBJ1-2; cdr3_aa: CASSLADGGAYGYTF; cdr3_nt: TGCGCCAGCAGCTTGGCCGATGGTGGGGCCTATGGCTACACCTTC
d_call: -; clone_size: -; v_call: TRBV7-3; cdr3_length: 11; j_call: TRBJ1-1; cdr3_aa: CASSLDSEAFF; cdr3_nt: TGTGCCAGCAGCCTGGACAGTGAAGCTTTCTTT
d_call: TRBD2; clone_size: -; v_call: TRBV4-3; cdr3_length: 16; j_call: TRBJ2-7; cdr3_aa: CASSQESAGAPYEQYF; cdr3_nt: TGCGCCAGCAGCCAAGAGTCAGCGGGAGCCCCCTACGAGCAGTACTTC
d_call: -; clone_size: -; v_call: TRBV5-1; cdr3_length: 14; j_call: TRBJ2-2; cdr3_aa: CASSSGTNTGELFF; cdr3_nt: TGCGCCAGCAGCTCAGGGACGAACACCGGGGAGCTGTTTTTT
d_call: -; clone_size: -; v_call: TRBV11-2; cdr3_length: 13; j_call: TRBJ1-1; cdr3_aa: CASSLGIGTEAFF; cdr3_nt: TGTGCCAGCAGCCTGGGGATAGGGACTGAAGCTTTCTTT
d_call: -; clone_size: -; v_call: TRBV4-1; cdr3_length: 17; j_call: TRBJ2-1; cdr3_aa: CASSPEPDRSSYNEQFF; cdr3_nt: TGCGCCAGCAGCCCGGAACCTGACAGGTCATCCTACAATGAGCAGTTCTTC
d_call: TRBD1; clone_size: -; v_call: TRBV30; cdr3_length: 14; j_call: TRBJ2-3; cdr3_aa: CAWSRDRGLGTQYF; cdr3_nt: TGTGCCTGGAGTCGCGACAGGGGGCTAGGTACGCAGTATTTT
d_call: TRBD1; clone_size: -; v_call: TRBV19; cdr3_length: 13; j_call: TRBJ1-2; cdr3_aa: CASSRDRVAGYTF; cdr3_nt: TGTGCCAGCTCCCGGGACAGGGTTGCGGGCTACACCTTC
d_call: TRBD2; clone_size: once; v_call: TRBV28; cdr3_length: 14; j_call: TRBJ2-4; cdr3_aa: CASSLGGRGLFQYF; cdr3_nt: TGTGCCAGCAGTTTAGGCGGGAGGGGTCTTTTTCAGTACTTC
d_call: -; clone_size: -; v_call: TRBV19; cdr3_length: 16; j_call: TRBJ2-7; cdr3_aa: CASRSPAVGAYYEQYF; cdr3_nt: TGTGCCAGTAGAAGCCCGGCGGTGGGGGCTTACTACGAGCAGTACTTC
d_call: -; clone_size: -; v_call: TRBV28; cdr3_length: 16; j_call: TRBJ1-5; cdr3_aa: CASRPQEGGLNQPQHF; cdr3_nt: TGTGCCAGCAGACCACAAGAGGGGGGCCTCAATCAGCCCCAGCATTTT
d_call: -; clone_size: -; v_call: TRBV28; cdr3_length: 17; j_call: TRBJ1-3; cdr3_aa: CASRPWGRATRGNTIYF; cdr3_nt: TGTGCCAGCAGACCTTGGGGGAGGGCCACCCGGGGAAACACCATATATTTT
d_call: TRBD1; clone_size: -; v_call: TRBV27; cdr3_length: 16; j_call: TRBJ1-5; cdr3_aa: CASRPIYRGSNQPQHF; cdr3_nt: TGTGCCAGCAGGCCAATCTACAGGGGTAGCAATCAGCCCCAGCATTTT
d_call: -; clone_size: once; v_call: TRBV27; cdr3_length: 14; j_call: TRBJ1-5; cdr3_aa: CASRLHLGNQPQHF; cdr3_nt: TGTGCCAGCAGATTACACTTAGGAAATCAGCCCCAGCATTTT
d_call: -; clone_size: -; v_call: TRBV28; cdr3_length: 14; j_call: TRBJ2-7; cdr3_aa: CASSKSDTPYEQYF; cdr3_nt: TGTGCCAGCAGCAAATCGGACACCCCCTACGAGCAGTACTTC
d_call: TRBD2; clone_size: -; v_call: TRBV27; cdr3_length: 15; j_call: TRBJ2-7; cdr3_aa: CASSSLSGRSYEQYF; cdr3_nt: TGTGCCAGCAGTTCCCTCAGCGGGAGATCCTACGAGCAGTACTTC
d_call: -; clone_size: -; v_call: TRBV27; cdr3_length: 14; j_call: TRBJ1-5; cdr3_aa: CASSLSGGNQPQHF; cdr3_nt: TGTGCCAGCAGTTTATCGGGGGGGAATCAGCCCCAGCATTTT
d_call: TRBD1; clone_size: once; v_call: TRBV7-9; cdr3_length: 12; j_call: TRBJ1-1; cdr3_aa: CASSKGQLEAFF; cdr3_nt: TGTGCCAGCAGCAAGGGACAGCTTGAAGCTTTCTTT
d_call: -; clone_size: -; v_call: TRBV5-4; cdr3_length: 14; j_call: TRBJ2-2; cdr3_aa: CASSRQANTGELFF; cdr3_nt: TGTGCCAGCAGCCGTCAGGCGAACACCGGGGAGCTGTTTTTT
d_call: -; clone_size: -; v_call: TRBV5-6; cdr3_length: 14; j_call: TRBJ2-5; cdr3_aa: CASSLYAPQETQYF; cdr3_nt: TGTGCCAGCAGCTTGTACGCACCTCAAGAGACCCAGTACTTC
d_call: -; clone_size: -; v_call: TRBV5-8; cdr3_length: 14; j_call: TRBJ2-3; cdr3_aa: CASSLEQRTDTQYF; cdr3_nt: TGTGCCAGCAGCTTGGAACAACGCACAGATACGCAGTATTTT
d_call: -; clone_size: -; v_call: TRBV28; cdr3_length: 16; j_call: TRBJ2-2; cdr3_aa: CASSFGSSTNTGELFF; cdr3_nt: TGTGCCAGCAGTTTTGGGTCAAGCACGAACACCGGGGAGCTGTTTTTT
d_call: TRBD2; clone_size: -; v_call: TRBV6-5; cdr3_length: 15; j_call: TRBJ2-5; cdr3_aa: CASSNPTSGKETQYF; cdr3_nt: TGTGCCAGCAGTAACCCGACTAGCGGCAAAGAGACCCAGTACTTC
d_call: -; clone_size: -; v_call: TRBV20-1; cdr3_length: 11; j_call: TRBJ1-2; cdr3_aa: CSANGFYGYTF; cdr3_nt: TGCAGTGCTAACGGGTTTTATGGCTACACCTTC
d_call: TRBD2; clone_size: -; v_call: TRBV5-1; cdr3_length: 16; j_call: TRBJ2-2; cdr3_aa: CASSLPTSGNAGELFF; cdr3_nt: TGCGCCAGCAGCTTGCCAACTAGCGGGAACGCCGGGGAGCTGTTTTTT
d_call: -; clone_size: -; v_call: TRBV28; cdr3_length: 15; j_call: TRBJ2-7; cdr3_aa: CASSPGGGFFYEQYF; cdr3_nt: TGTGCCAGCAGCCCAGGGGGGGGATTTTTCTACGAGCAGTACTTC
d_call: -; clone_size: -; v_call: TRBV28; cdr3_length: 15; j_call: TRBJ2-7; cdr3_aa: CASSQSGGRTYEQYF; cdr3_nt: TGTGCCAGCAGCCAAAGTGGGGGCCGAACCTACGAGCAGTACTTC
d_call: TRBD2; clone_size: -; v_call: TRBV18; cdr3_length: 19; j_call: TRBJ2-5; cdr3_aa: CASSPSGTSGTDHGETQYF; cdr3_nt: TGTGCCAGCTCACCCTCCGGGACTAGCGGGACGGACCATGGGGAGACCCAGTACTTC
d_call: TRBD1; clone_size: -; v_call: TRBV6-1; cdr3_length: 15; j_call: TRBJ1-1; cdr3_aa: CASSGRQGGNTEAFF; cdr3_nt: TGTGCCAGCAGTGGAAGACAGGGGGGAAACACTGAAGCTTTCTTT
d_call: -; clone_size: -; v_call: TRBV11-2; cdr3_length: 15; j_call: TRBJ1-6; cdr3_aa: CASSLMGAENSPLHF; cdr3_nt: TGTGCCAGCAGCCTCATGGGGGCTGAAAATTCACCCCTCCACTTT
d_call: -; clone_size: few; v_call: TRBV6-5; cdr3_length: 14; j_call: TRBJ1-4; cdr3_aa: CASSYTPKGEKLFF; cdr3_nt: TGTGCCAGCAGTTATACCCCGAAGGGAGAAAAACTGTTTTTT
d_call: -; clone_size: -; v_call: TRBV27; cdr3_length: 15; j_call: TRBJ1-5; cdr3_aa: CASSTQGNSNQPQHF; cdr3_nt: TGTGCCAGCAGTACCCAGGGGAATAGCAATCAGCCCCAGCATTTT